The T cell receptor beta chain under discussion was sequenced for a study of cytomegalovirus exposure and HLA in healthy donors. The donors were part of the validation cohort, which consisted of some 120 subjects and was separate from the first cohort of 670 or so subjects. TCRdb keeps only in-frame clones here, not all; method: immunoSEQ multiplex PCR. The table has roughly 70,000 clones, roughly 97% seen once. The sequencing sample was made of PBMCs. This sequence originates from a young man in good health and CMV-seronegative.

CDR3 protein: CASSLSYSYEQYF. CDR3 DNA sequence: TGTGCCAGCAGTTTATCGTACAGCTACGAGCAGTACTTC. V gene TRBV27 combines with J gene TRBJ2-7; no reliable D call. Per germline, CDR1 MNHEY and CDR2 SMNVEV (reference sequence). This CDR3 is 13 amino acids long. The V end lost 0 bases, the J end lost 3 bases, and 6 bases lay between the germline ends.